The 27 T cell receptor beta chains listed next were all sequenced from one sample in a study of blood T cell repertoires in COVID-19. Clones were sequenced by immunoSEQ multiplex PCR, and TCRdb holds only the in-frame ones, with some missing. Among 110,000 to 150,000 clones listed, around nine tenths were seen once. Sequenced sample: peripheral blood. These TCRs come from a man in his sixties with active or convalescent COVID-19.

The V and J genes are TRBV28 and TRBJ1-2, with TRBD1 matching over 9 bases. Germline-derived CDR1 and CDR2 are MDHEN and SYDVKM. Trimming took 7 bases from V and 8 from J; bases not matched to a gene: 14. This CDR3 has 15 amino acids. The CDR3 is CASTFGDRVGGGYTF. In nucleotides, the CDR3 is TGTGCCAGCACCTTCGGGGACAGGGTTGGCGGAGGCTACACCTTC.

This clone has a single count. The chain links TRBV9 to TRBJ2-3, with 10 bases fitting TRBD2. Unmatched junction bases numbered 6, after V lost 1 base and J lost 4 bases. CDR3 length: 16 amino acids. Germline lookup yields CDR1 SGDLS and CDR2 YYNGEE. This chain's CDR3 is CASSVKAGGPADTQYF. CDR3 coding DNA: TGTGCCAGCAGCGTAAAAGCGGGAGGGCCGGCAGATACGCAGTATTTT. The full variable domain, its missing parts supplied by reference TRBV9 and TRBJ2-3, is DSGVTQTPKHLITATGQRVTLRCSPRSGDLSVYWYQQSLDQGLQFLIQYYNGEERAKGNILERFSAQQFPDLHSELNLSSLELGDSALYFCASSVKAGGPADTQYFGPGTRLTVL.

The chain links TRBV28 to TRBJ2-2; possibly TRBD2 for D (6 bases). Germline CDR1 MDHEN, CDR2 SYDVKM. V lost 5 bases and J 6 bases, leaving 10 bases between the germline ends. This CDR3 comprises 13 residues. The CDR3 coding sequence is TGTGCCAGCAGTACTAGCTACCCCGGGGAGCTGTTTTTT. Translating gives CASSTSYPGELFF.

The chain employs TRBV2 and TRBJ1-3; possibly TRBD1 for D (6 bases). CDR3 size: 15 residues. CDR1 and CDR2 (germline): SNHLY, FYNNEI. Trimming pared 7 bases from V and 4 bases from J, leaving 17 bases between. CDR3 DNA: TGTGCCAGCACATTGGGGGCAGGTGCAGGAAACACCATATATTTT. Its protein product is CASTLGAGAGNTIYF.

The genes are TRBV11-2 and TRBJ1-2; a weak D match, TRBD1 (5 bases). Germline values: CDR1 SGHAT, CDR2 FQNNGV. The CDR3 runs to 13 residues. Trimming stripped 4 bases from V and 5 bases from J, with 11 bases between. The CDR3 is CASSSGDKYGYTF. The CDR3 DNA reads as TGTGCCAGCAGCTCGGGGGATAAATATGGCTACACCTTC.

This clone has just one count. V and J are TRBV9 and TRBJ2-1; D may be TRBD2 (6 bases). Germline V gene sequence: CDR1 SGDLS, CDR2 YYNGEE. V gave up 0 bases and J gave up 7 bases, with 23 bases separating them. The CDR3 extends over 18 amino acids. CDR3 in DNA: TGTGCCAGCAGCGTAGCGGGGGTCGGGCGGGCAGCTATAAATGAGCAGTTCTTC. Residues: CASSVAGVGRAAINEQFF.

The V call is TRBV7-2, the J call TRBJ2-1, with TRBD2 matching over 11 bases. J lost 8 bases, V lost 3 bases, and 6 bases had no gene match. This CDR3 spans 15 amino acids. From germline, CDR1 is SGHTA and CDR2 FQGNSA. CDR3 in DNA: TGTGCCAGCAGCTTCCGACTAGCGGGAAGTGATGAGCAGTTCTTC. This sequence encodes CASSFRLAGSDEQFF.

The sample holds one count of this clone. The gene calls are TRBV6-2 or TRBV6-3 and TRBJ2-3; 10 nucleotides align to TRBD1. V shed 4 bases, J shed 5 bases, and the junction held 6 bases outside the gene matches. The CDR3 contains 15 residues. From germline, CDR1 is MNHEY and CDR2 SVGEGT. The CDR3 region has the DNA TGTGCCAGCAGTTCGACAGGGGGCCTAGGAGATACGCAGTATTTT. Its protein is CASSSTGGLGDTQYF.

The CDR3 region is CASSQDRGGGAGNTEAFF. Here the CDR3 DNA reads TGTGCCAGCAGCCAAGATCGTGGGGGGGGCGCTGGGAACACTGAAGCTTTCTTT. The chain recombines TRBV4-2 with TRBJ1-1; tentative D call: TRBD1 (6 bases). Trimming shortened V by 0 bases and J by 1 base, and 18 bases separated the two germline ends. This CDR3 comprises 18 residues. The germline V gene encodes CDR1 LGHNA and CDR2 YNFKEQ.

V is TRBV6-8 and J is TRBJ2-7; 14 bases are shared with TRBD2. V lost 2 bases and J lost 7; bases outside the gene matches: 4. This CDR3 has 15 amino acids. Germline CDR1 reads MNHGY; CDR2 reads SAAAGT. The CDR3 loop reads CASSYRLAGGREQYF. CDR3 sequence (DNA): TGTGCCAGCAGTTACAGACTAGCGGGGGGGCGTGAGCAGTACTTC.

The chain recombines TRBV30 with TRBJ2-7; TRBD1 is a possible D gene (5 bases). Germline lookup yields CDR1 GTSNPN and CDR2 SVGIG (reference sequence). The V end was cut by 5 bases, the J end by 0 bases, with 11 bases between. CDR3 length: 13 residues. CDR3 protein: CAWGSDISYEQYF. The CDR3 DNA reads TGTGCCTGGGGATCGGACATCTCCTACGAGCAGTACTTC.

The J gene is TRBJ1-1, the V gene TRBV9; tentatively, D is TRBD1 (6 bases). V lost 4 bases to trimming and J lost 7 bases, with 17 bases between them. Germline values: CDR1 SGDLS, CDR2 YYNGEE. This CDR3 is 14 amino acids long. For the CDR3, the DNA is TGTGCCAGCAGCCCCAATGACAGGAGTGGTGAAGCTTTCTTT. Amino acids: CASSPNDRSGEAFF.

The genes are TRBV19 and TRBJ2-5; 8 nucleotides match TRBD1. Germline CDR1 is LNHDA and CDR2 is SQIVND (reference sequence). J lost 4 bases, V lost 1 base, and 8 bases had no gene match. The CDR3 runs to 16 residues. The CDR3 reads CASSIGGQAGGETQYF. The CDR3 bases are TGTGCCAGTAGTATAGGGGGACAGGCGGGTGGAGAGACCCAGTACTTC. The entire variable domain, with the rest obtained from reference TRBV19 and TRBJ2-5, is as follows: DGGITQSPKYLFRKEGQNVTLSCEQNLNHDAMYWYRQDPGQGLRLIYYSQIVNDFQKGDIAEGYSVSREKKESFPLTVTSAQKNPTAFYLCASSIGGQAGGETQYFGPGTRLLVL.

The V and J genes are TRBV3-1 (or the pseudogene TRBV3-2) and TRBJ1-6; 7 nucleotides agree with TRBD1. V was clipped by 5 bases and J by 14 bases; unmatched bases: 9. The germline CDR1 and CDR2 sequences are LGHDT and YNNKEL (reference sequence). This CDR3 spans 13 amino acids. The CDR3 sequence is CASSFHRGRTLHF. CDR3 in DNA: TGTGCCAGCAGCTTCCACAGGGGCCGGACCCTCCACTTT.

This clone was observed a single time. The chain joins TRBV7-2 to TRBJ2-4; TRBD2 agrees at 7 bases. The length of the CDR3 is 12 residues. V lost 6 bases and J lost 13; bases outside the gene matches: 9. CDR1 and CDR2 from the germline V gene are SGHTA and FQGNSA. The CDR3 protein is CASSSAGVGQYF. The DNA for the CDR3 is TGTGCCAGCAGTTCGGCGGGGGTGGGACAGTACTTC.

The chain has TRBV5-4 and TRBJ1-4; 10 nucleotides line up with TRBD1. This CDR3 is built from 15 residues. The V gene end was trimmed by 4 bases and the J gene end by 5 bases; junction bases not matched to a gene: 5. Per the germline V gene, CDR1 is SGHNT and CDR2 is YYREEE (reference sequence). For the CDR3, the DNA is TGTGCCAGCAGCCATCCGGGACAGGGGAATGAAAAACTGTTTTTT. Residues: CASSHPGQGNEKLFF.

V usage is TRBV28 and J usage is TRBJ2-1, with D possibly matching TRBD2 (6 bases). This CDR3 spans 15 amino acids. The germline V gene has CDR1 MDHEN and CDR2 SYDVKM. Trimming took off 5 bases at V and 3 bases at J, with 14 bases between the two ends. CDR3 in amino acids: CASSPLGRDYNEQFF. In DNA, the CDR3 is TGTGCCAGCAGTCCCCTTGGGCGGGACTACAATGAGCAGTTCTTC.

The chain links TRBV21-1 to TRBJ2-7; the table's D call of TRBD1 was not tested on the DNA. TRBV21-1 is assigned pseudogene status. This CDR3 spans 13 amino acids. The CDR3 is CASSNPGAGEQYF. For the CDR3, the DNA is TGTGCCAGCAGCAATCCAGGGGCTGGGGAGCAGTACTTC.

The rearrangement joins TRBV3-1 (or the pseudogene TRBV3-2) to TRBJ1-3; TRBD1 is a possible D gene (6 bases). Germline V gene data show CDR1 as LGHDT and CDR2 as YNNKEL (reference sequence). V lost 3 bases, J lost 6 bases, and 12 bases lay in between. The CDR3 totals 14 residues. For the CDR3, the DNA is TGTGCCAGCAGCCACGGGAACAGGGCAAACACCATATATTTT. Encoded protein: CASSHGNRANTIYF.

The CDR3 bases are TGTGCCAGCAGCCAAGATGGGGACAGGGACAATCAGCCCCAGCATTTT. Its protein product is CASSQDGDRDNQPQHF. The rearrangement links TRBV4-2 to TRBJ1-5; TRBD1 agrees at 9 bases. CDR1 is LGHNA and CDR2 is YNFKEQ in the germline V gene. CDR3 size: 16 residues. Trimming at V came to 0 bases and at J to 3 bases, leaving 3 bases not matched to a gene.

This sequence joins TRBV3-1 (or the pseudogene TRBV3-2) and TRBJ2-7; 8 bases are a match to TRBD1. With V trimmed by 1 base and J by 7 bases, 6 bases remained unmatched. The germline gives CDR1 LGHDT, CDR2 YNNKEL (reference sequence). The CDR3 has 14 residues. The CDR3 reads CASSQGTGLGEQYF. CDR3 nucleotides: TGTGCCAGCAGCCAAGGGACAGGGCTGGGGGAGCAGTACTTC.

This chain links TRBV13 with TRBJ1-6; 10 bases are shared with TRBD1. This CDR3 is built from 15 residues. Germline V gene sequence: CDR1 PRHDT, CDR2 FYEKMQ (reference sequence). Trimming at V came to 4 bases and at J to 8 bases, leaving 5 bases not matched to a gene. For the CDR3, the DNA is TGTGCCAGCAGCTCCTCCGGGACAGGGGATTCACCCCTCCACTTT. It specifies CASSSSGTGDSPLHF.

The chain employs TRBV27 and TRBJ1-6; D may be TRBD1 (6 bases). Trimming stripped 1 base from V and 6 bases from J, with 10 bases between. Looked up from germline, CDR1 is MNHEY and CDR2 is SMNVEV (reference sequence). The CDR3 is 15 residues long. CDR3 in DNA: TGTGCCAGCAGTTTATTGGGGGCTAGTAATTCACCCCTCCACTTT. Its protein product is CASSLLGASNSPLHF.

This clone was detected only a few times. The J gene is TRBJ2-7, the V gene TRBV27; D uncertain. Germline V gene lookup returns CDR1 MNHEY and CDR2 SMNVEV (reference sequence). Trimming cost V 0 bases and J 5 bases, with 17 bases left between them. The length of the CDR3 is 16 residues. As DNA, the CDR3 is TGTGCCAGCAGTTTATCCGCGTTTCCGAGTCTACACGAGCAGTACTTC. It translates to CASSLSAFPSLHEQYF.

V gene TRBV18 combines with J gene TRBJ1-2, with D perhaps matching TRBD1 (5 bases). Germline V gene sequence: CDR1 KGHSH, CDR2 LQKENI. Trimming removed 6 bases at V and 0 bases at J, with 11 bases between. The CDR3 consists of 14 residues. Written as DNA, the CDR3 is TGTGCCAGCTCCCCGGACACCACTAACTATGGCTACACCTTC. Its protein is CASSPDTTNYGYTF.

This clone was seen only a few times. The rearrangement links TRBV28 to TRBJ1-5, with TRBD1 identical over 10 bases. The V gene end was trimmed by 6 bases and the J gene end by 2 bases; junction bases not matched to a gene: 7. This CDR3 has 16 amino acids. Germline V gene sequence: CDR1 MDHEN, CDR2 SYDVKM. Here the CDR3 reads CASSSSGTGGNQPQHF. CDR3 in DNA: TGTGCCAGCAGCTCCTCCGGGACAGGGGGCAATCAGCCCCAGCATTTT.

The chain uses TRBV15 and TRBJ2-1, with a weak D call TRBD2 (5 bases). The germline V gene encodes CDR1 LNHNV and CDR2 YYDKDF (reference sequence). CDR3 length equals 18 residues. Trimming took off 0 bases at V and 0 bases at J, with 15 bases between the two ends. Here the CDR3 DNA reads TGTGCCACCAGCAGAGATCATGCGGGCTTACTCTCCTACAATGAGCAGTTCTTC. This encodes CATSRDHAGLLSYNEQFF.